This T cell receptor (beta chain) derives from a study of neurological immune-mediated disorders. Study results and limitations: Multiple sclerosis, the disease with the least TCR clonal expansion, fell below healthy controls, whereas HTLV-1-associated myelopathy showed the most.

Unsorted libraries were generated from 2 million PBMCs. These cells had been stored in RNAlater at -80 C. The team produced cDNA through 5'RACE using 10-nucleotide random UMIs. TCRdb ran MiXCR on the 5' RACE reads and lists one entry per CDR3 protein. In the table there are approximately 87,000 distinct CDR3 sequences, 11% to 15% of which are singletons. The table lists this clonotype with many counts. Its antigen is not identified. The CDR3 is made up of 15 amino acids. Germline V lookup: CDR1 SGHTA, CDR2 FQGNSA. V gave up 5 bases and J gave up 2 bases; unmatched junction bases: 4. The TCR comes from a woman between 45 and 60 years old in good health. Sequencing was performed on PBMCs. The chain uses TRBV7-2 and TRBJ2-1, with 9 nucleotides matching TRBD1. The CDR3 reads CASSRGQGTYNEQFF. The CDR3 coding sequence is TGTGCCAGCAGCCGTGGACAGGGGACCTACAATGAGCAGTTCTTC.